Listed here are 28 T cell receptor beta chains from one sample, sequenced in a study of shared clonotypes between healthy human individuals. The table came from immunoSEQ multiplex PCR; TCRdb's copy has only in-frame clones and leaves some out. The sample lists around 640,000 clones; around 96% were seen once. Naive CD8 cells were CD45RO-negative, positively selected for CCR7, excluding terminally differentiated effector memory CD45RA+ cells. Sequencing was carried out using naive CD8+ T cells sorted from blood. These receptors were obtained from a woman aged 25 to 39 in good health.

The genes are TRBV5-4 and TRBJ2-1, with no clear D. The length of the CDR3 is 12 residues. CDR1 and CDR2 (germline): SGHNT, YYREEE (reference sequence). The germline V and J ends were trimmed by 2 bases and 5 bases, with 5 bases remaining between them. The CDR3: CASSFEDNEQFF. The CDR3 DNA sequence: TGTGCCAGCAGCTTTGAGGACAATGAGCAGTTCTTC.

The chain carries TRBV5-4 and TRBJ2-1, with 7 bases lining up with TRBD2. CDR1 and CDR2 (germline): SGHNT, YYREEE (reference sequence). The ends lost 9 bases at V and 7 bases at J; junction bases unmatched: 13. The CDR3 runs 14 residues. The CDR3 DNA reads TGTGCCATCCCTGCCCTCGGGGGGATGAATGAGCAGTTCTTC. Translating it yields CAIPALGGMNEQFF.

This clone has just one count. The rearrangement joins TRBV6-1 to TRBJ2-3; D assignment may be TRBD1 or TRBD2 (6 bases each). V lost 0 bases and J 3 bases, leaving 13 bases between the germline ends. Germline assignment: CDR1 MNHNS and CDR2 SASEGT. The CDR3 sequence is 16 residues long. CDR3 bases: TGTGCCAGCAGTGAAGCTCAGCGAGGGGGGACAGATACGCAGTATTTT. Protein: CASSEAQRGGTDTQYF.

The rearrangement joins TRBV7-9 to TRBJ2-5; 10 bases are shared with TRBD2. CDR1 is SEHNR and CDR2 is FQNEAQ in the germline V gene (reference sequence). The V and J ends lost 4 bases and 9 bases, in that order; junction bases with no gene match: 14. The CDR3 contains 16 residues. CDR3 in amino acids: CASSSNEGLAVGAQYF. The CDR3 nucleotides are TGTGCCAGCAGCTCAAACGAAGGACTAGCGGTCGGGGCCCAGTACTTC.

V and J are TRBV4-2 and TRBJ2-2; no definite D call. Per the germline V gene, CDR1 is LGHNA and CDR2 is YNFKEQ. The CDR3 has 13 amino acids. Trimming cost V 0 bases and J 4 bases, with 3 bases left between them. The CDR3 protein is CASSQDSTGELFF. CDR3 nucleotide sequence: TGTGCCAGCAGCCAAGACAGCACCGGGGAGCTGTTTTTT.

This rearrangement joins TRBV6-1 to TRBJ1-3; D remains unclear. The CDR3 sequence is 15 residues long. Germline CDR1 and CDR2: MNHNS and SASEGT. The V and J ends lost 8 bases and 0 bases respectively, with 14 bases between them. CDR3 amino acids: CASEDGLGSGNTIYF. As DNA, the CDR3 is TGTGCCAGCGAGGACGGCCTGGGCTCTGGAAACACCATATATTTT.

The CDR3 reads CASSTELAKNIQYF. The CDR3 DNA is TGTGCCAGTAGTACCGAATTAGCCAAAAACATTCAGTACTTC. The chain combines TRBV19 with TRBJ2-4, with D uncertain. Trimming left V 4 bases short and J 0 bases short, with 7 bases between. CDR1 is LNHDA and CDR2 is SQIVND in the germline V gene (reference sequence). There are 14 residues in the CDR3.

The CDR3 reads CASSYRGGHSGNTIYF. CDR3 in DNA: TGTGCCAGCAGTTACCGGGGCGGGCACTCTGGAAACACCATATATTTT. The gene calls are TRBV6-5 and TRBJ1-3; tentative D call: TRBD1 (5 bases). V lost 2 bases and J lost 0, with 11 bases in between. This CDR3 region has 16 residues. In germline, CDR1 is MNHEY, CDR2 SVGAGI.

The CDR3 coding sequence is TGCGCCAGCAGCCAAGAAGTCGGACTAGCGTCTAGCGAGCAGTACTTC. Amino acid sequence: CASSQEVGLASSEQYF. This chain connects TRBV4-1 to TRBJ2-7, with 9 bases identical to TRBD2. CDR1 and CDR2 from the germline V gene are MGHRA and YSYEKL. V was pared by 0 bases and J by 6 bases, with 9 bases of the junction left unmatched. The CDR3 extends over 16 amino acids.

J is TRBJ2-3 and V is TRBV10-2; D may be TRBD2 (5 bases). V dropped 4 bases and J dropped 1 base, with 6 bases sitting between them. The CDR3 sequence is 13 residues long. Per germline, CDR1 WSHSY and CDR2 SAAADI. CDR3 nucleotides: TGCGCCAGCAGTGTCGGGGGCACAGATACGCAGTATTTT. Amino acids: CASSVGGTDTQYF.

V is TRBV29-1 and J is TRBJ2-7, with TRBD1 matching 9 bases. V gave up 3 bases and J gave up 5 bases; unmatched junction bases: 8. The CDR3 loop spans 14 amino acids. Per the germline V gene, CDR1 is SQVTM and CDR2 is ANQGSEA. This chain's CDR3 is CSVDDRGQGNEQYF. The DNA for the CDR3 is TGCAGCGTTGATGATCGGGGACAGGGAAACGAGCAGTACTTC.

CDR3 protein: CASSLESGSPYEQYF. CDR3 bases: TGTGCCAGCAGCTTAGAGTCAGGGTCCCCCTACGAGCAGTACTTC. The chain couples TRBV11-1 to TRBJ2-7, with D maybe TRBD1 (5 bases). The CDR3 loop spans 15 amino acids. CDR1 and CDR2 from the germline V gene are SGHAT and FQDESV (reference sequence). V was cut by 1 base and J by 2 bases, with 12 bases left in between.

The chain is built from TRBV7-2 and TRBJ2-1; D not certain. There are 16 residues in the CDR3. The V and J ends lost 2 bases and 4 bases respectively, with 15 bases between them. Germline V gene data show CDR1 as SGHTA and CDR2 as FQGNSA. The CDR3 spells CASSLLSGKTYNEQFF. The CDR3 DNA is TGTGCCAGCAGCTTACTGTCGGGTAAAACGTACAATGAGCAGTTCTTC.

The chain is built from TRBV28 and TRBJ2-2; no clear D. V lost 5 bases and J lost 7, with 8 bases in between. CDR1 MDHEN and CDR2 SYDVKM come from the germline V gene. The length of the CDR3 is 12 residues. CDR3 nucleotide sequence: TGTGCCAGCAGTCTAGTATTCGGGGAGCTGTTTTTT. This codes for CASSLVFGELFF.

This chain's CDR3 is CATSVQGLADSYNEQFF. The CDR3 DNA sequence: TGTGCCACCAGCGTACAGGGACTAGCGGATTCCTACAATGAGCAGTTCTTC. The chain has TRBV15 and TRBJ2-1; 11 nucleotides align to TRBD2. CDR1 is LNHNV, CDR2 YYDKDF, per germline (reference sequence). The CDR3 runs 17 residues. V shed 5 bases, J shed 1 base, and the junction held 7 bases outside the gene matches.

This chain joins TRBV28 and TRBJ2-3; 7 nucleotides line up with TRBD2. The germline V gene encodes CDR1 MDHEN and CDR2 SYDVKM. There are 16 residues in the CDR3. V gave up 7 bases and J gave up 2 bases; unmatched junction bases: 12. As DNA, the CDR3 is TGTGCCAGCACCCCCGGGGAGGGGCTTGCCACAGATACGCAGTATTTT. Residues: CASTPGEGLATDTQYF.

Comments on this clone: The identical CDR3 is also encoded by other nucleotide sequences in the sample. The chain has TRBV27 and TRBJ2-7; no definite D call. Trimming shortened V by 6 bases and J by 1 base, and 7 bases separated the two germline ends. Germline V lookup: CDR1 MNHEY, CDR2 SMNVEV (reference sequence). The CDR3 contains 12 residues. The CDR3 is CASRTGSYEQYF. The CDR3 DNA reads TGTGCCAGCAGGACGGGTTCCTACGAGCAGTACTTC.

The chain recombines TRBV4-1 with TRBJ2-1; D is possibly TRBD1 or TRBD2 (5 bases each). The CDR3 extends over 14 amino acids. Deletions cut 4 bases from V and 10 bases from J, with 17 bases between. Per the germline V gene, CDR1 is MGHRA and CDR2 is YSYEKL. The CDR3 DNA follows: TGCGCCAGCAGCCCCGGGACGTTTTTTGAAGAGCAGTTCTTC. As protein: CASSPGTFFEEQFF.

CDR3 DNA: TGTGCCAGCAGCTTAAAACCGGGACAGCTCAATGAGCAGTTCTTC. This translates into CASSLKPGQLNEQFF. V usage is TRBV11-2 and J usage is TRBJ2-1; 7 bases align to TRBD1. Looked up from germline, CDR1 is SGHAT and CDR2 is FQNNGV. The V and J ends lost 2 bases and 6 bases, in that order; junction bases with no gene match: 7. There are 15 residues in the CDR3.

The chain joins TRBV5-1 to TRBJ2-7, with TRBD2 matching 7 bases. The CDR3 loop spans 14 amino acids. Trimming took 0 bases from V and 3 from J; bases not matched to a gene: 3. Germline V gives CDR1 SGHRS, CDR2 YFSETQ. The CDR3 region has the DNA TGCGCCAGCAGCTTGGGACTAGCCCGCTACGAGCAGTACTTC. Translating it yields CASSLGLARYEQYF.

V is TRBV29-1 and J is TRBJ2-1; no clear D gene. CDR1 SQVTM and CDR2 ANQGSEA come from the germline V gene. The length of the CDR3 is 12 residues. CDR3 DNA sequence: TGCACCACCCATGGGTCCTACAATGAGCAGTTCTTC. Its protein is CTTHGSYNEQFF.

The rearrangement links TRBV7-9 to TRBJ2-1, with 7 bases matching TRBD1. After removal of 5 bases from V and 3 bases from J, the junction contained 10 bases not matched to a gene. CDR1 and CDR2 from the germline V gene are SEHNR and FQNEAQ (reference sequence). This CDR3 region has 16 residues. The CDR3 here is CASSPTSGTVYNEQFF. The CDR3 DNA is TGTGCCAGCAGCCCGACCTCCGGGACAGTCTACAATGAGCAGTTCTTC.

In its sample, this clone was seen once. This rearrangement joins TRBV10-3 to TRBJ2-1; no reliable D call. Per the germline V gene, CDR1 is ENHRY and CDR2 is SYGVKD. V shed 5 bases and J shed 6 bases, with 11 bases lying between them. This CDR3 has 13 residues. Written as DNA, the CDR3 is TGTGCCATCAGTTTGCCCATCAGCAATGAGCAGTTCTTC. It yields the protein CAISLPISNEQFF.

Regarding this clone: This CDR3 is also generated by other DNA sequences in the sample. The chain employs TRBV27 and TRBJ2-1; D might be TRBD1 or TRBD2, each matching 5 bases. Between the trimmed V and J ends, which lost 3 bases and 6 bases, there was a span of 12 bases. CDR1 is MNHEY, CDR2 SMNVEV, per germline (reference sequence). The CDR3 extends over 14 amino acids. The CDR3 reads CASSLGQGPNEQFF. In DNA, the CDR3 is TGTGCCAGCAGTTTGGGCCAGGGACCCAATGAGCAGTTCTTC.

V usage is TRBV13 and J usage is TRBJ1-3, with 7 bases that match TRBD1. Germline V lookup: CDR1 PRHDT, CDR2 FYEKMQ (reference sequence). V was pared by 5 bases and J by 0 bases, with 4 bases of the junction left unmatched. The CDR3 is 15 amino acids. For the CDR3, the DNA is TGTGCCAGCAGCGAGGGGACAGCCTCTGGAAACACCATATATTTT. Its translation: CASSEGTASGNTIYF.

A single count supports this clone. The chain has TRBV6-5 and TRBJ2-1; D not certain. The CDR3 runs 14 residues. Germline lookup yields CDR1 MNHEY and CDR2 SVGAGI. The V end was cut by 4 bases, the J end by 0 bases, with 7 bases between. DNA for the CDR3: TGTGCCAGCAGTTCGACTGGCTCCTACAATGAGCAGTTCTTC. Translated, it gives CASSSTGSYNEQFF.

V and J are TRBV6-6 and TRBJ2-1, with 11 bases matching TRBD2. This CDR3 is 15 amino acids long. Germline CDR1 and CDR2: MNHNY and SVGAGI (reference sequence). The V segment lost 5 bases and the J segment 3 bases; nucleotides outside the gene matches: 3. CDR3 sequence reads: CASSPGLAVYNEQFF. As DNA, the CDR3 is TGTGCCAGCAGTCCGGGACTAGCGGTCTACAATGAGCAGTTCTTC.

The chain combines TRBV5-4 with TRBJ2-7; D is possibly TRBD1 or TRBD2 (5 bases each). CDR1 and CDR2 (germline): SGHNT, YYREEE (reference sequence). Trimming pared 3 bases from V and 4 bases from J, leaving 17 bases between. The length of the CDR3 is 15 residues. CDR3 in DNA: TGTGCCAGCAGCTACGGGGCCAAGGGTTCGTACGAGCAGTACTTC. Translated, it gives CASSYGAKGSYEQYF. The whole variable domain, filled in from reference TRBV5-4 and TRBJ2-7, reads ETGVTQSPTHLIKTRGQQVTLRCSSQSGHNTVSWYQQALGQGPQFIFQYYREEENGRGNFPPRFSGLQFPNYSSELNVNALELDDSALYLCASSYGAKGSYEQYFGPGTRLTVT.